Sequencing of this T cell receptor beta chain was carried out in a study of cytomegalovirus exposure and HLA in healthy donors. Study-level background: Samples from HLA-typed donors yielded about 85 million unique TCRs in an early data release.

V trimming: 6 bases; J trimming: 2 bases; junction bases outside the gene matches: 1. CDR1 and CDR2 (germline): SNHLY, FYNNEI. The length of the CDR3 is 14 residues. As concerns this clone: As yet, its antigen is unknown.

PCR employed 60 Vbeta and 13 Jbeta primers. Using immunoSEQ multiplex PCR, the repertoire was profiled, and TCRdb retains in-frame clones only, with some absent. The sample yields roughly 180,000 clones, roughly a tenth seen once. Study-level points and caveats: A later analysis linked a missense DCLRE1C variant to TCR beta V- and J-gene trimming. When the data were analyzed later, several of the most significant clusters appeared to be linked to common viral pathogens. For most TCR sequences rarity was the rule, although some public TCRs occurred in many donors.

The receptor was isolated from a woman in her twenties or thirties in good health and CMV-seropositive. The rearrangement uses TRBV2 and TRBJ2-7, with 13 bases matching TRBD2. Sequencing was done on a sample of PBMCs. CDR3 region: CASRGTSGAYEQYF. In DNA form, the CDR3 reads TGTGCCAGCAGGGGGACTAGCGGGGCCTACGAGCAGTACTTC.